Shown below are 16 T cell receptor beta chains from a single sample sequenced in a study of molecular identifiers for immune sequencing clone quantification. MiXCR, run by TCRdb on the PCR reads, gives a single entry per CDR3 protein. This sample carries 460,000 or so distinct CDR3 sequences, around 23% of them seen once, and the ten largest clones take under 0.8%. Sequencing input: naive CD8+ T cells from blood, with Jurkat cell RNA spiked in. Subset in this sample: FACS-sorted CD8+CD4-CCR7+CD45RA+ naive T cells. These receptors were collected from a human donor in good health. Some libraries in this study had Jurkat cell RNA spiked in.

This CDR3 reads CASSLADGLVSYEQYF. The CDR3 DNA reads TGCGCCAGCAGCTTGGCGGACGGACTAGTCTCTTACGAGCAGTACTTC. The chain employs TRBV5-1 and TRBJ2-7, with 7 bases that match TRBD2. Germline CDR1 reads SGHRS; CDR2 reads YFSETQ. With V trimmed by 0 bases and J by 4 bases, 10 bases remained unmatched. This CDR3 contains 16 residues.

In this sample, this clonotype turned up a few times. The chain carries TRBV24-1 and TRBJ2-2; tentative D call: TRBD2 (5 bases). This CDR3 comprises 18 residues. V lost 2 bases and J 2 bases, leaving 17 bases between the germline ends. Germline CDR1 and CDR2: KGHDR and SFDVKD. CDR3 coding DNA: TGTGCCACCAGTGATTCGGAGGTATGGGGTGGAAACACCGGGGAGCTGTTTTTT. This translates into CATSDSEVWGGNTGELFF.

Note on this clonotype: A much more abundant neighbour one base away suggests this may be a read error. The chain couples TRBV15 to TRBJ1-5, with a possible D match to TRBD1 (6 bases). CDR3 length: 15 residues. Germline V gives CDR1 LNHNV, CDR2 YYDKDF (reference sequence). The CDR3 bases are TGTGCCACCAGCAGAGATCGGGGGGCAAATCAGCCCCCGCATTTT. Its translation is CATSRDRGANQPPHF.

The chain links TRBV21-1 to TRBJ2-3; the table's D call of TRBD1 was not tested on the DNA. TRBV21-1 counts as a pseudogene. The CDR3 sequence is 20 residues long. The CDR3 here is CATSKVGGTQAGKGTDTQYF. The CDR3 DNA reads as TGTGCCACCAGCAAAGTAGGGGGGACACAGGCCGGAAAGGGGACAGATACGCAGTATTTT.

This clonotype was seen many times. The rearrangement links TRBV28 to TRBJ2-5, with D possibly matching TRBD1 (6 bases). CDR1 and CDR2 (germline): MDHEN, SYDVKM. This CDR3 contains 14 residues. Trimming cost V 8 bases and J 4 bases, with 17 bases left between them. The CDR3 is CASLHLTGGETQYF. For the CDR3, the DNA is TGTGCCAGCCTGCACCTGACAGGAGGAGAGACCCAGTACTTC.

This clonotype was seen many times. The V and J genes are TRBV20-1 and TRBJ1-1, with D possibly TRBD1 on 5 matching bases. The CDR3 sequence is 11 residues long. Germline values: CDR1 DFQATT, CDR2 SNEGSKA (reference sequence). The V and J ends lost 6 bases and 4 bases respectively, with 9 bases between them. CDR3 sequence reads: CSALQVTEAFF. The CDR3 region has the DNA TGCAGTGCGTTACAGGTCACTGAAGCTTTCTTT.

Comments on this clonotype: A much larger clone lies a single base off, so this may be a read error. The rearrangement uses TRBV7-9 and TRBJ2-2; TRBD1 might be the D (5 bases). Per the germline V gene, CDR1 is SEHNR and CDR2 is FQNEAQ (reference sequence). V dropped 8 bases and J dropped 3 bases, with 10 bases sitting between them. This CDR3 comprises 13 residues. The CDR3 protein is CASGHPHTGELFF. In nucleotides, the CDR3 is TGTGCCAGCGGACATCCCCACACCGGGGAGCTGTTTTTT.

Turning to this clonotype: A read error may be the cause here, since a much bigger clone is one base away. CDR3 loop: CASSQGAPTNTEAFF. CDR3 DNA: TGTGCCAGCAGCCAGGGGGCCCCCACGAACACTGAAGCTTTCTTT. This chain uses TRBV4-2 with TRBJ1-1; weak D call: TRBD1 (6 bases). V was pared by 3 bases and J by 1 base, with 12 bases between. Germline loops: CDR1 LGHNA, CDR2 YNFKEQ. The CDR3 consists of 15 residues.

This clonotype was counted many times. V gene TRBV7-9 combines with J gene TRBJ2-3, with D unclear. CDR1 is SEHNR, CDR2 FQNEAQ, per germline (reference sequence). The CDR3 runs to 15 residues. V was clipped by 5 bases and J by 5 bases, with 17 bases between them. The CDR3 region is CASSETTTTQDTQYF. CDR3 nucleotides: TGTGCCAGCAGCGAGACCACGACCACACAAGATACGCAGTATTTT. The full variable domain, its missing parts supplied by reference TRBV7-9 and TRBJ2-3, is DTGVSQNPRHKITKRGQNVTFRCDPISEHNRLYWYRQTLGQGPEFLTYFQNEAQLEKSRLLSDRFSAERPKGSFSTLEIQRTEQGDSAMYLCASSETTTTQDTQYFGPGTRLTVL.

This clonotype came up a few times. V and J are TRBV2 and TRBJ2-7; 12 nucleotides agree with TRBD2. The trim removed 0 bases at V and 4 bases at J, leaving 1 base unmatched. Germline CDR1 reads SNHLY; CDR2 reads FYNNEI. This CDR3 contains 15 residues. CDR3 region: CASSEALAGGYEQYF. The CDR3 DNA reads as TGTGCCAGCAGTGAAGCCCTAGCGGGAGGGTACGAGCAGTACTTC.

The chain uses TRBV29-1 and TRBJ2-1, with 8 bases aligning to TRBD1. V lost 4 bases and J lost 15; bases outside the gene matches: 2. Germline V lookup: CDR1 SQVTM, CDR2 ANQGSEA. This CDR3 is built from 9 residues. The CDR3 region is CSVGTGRFF. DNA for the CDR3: TGCAGCGTTGGGACAGGGCGGTTCTTC.

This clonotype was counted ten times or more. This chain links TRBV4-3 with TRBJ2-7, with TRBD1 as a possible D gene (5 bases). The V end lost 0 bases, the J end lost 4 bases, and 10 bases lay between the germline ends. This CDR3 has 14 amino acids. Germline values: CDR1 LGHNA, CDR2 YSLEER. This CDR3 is CASSQDGKGYEQYF. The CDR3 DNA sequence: TGCGCCAGCAGCCAAGATGGAAAGGGGTACGAGCAGTACTTC.

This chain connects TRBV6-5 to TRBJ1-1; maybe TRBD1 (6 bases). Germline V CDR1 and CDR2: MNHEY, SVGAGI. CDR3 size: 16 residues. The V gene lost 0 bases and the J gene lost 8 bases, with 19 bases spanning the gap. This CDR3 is CASSYSNSFGGPEAFF. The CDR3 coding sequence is TGTGCCAGCAGTTACTCGAACAGTTTCGGGGGCCCGGAAGCTTTCTTT.

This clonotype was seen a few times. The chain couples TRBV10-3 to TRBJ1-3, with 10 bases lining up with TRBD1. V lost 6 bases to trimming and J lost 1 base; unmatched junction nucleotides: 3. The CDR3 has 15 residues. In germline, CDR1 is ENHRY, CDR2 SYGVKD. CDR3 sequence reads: CAIRGQGVSGNTIYF. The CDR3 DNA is TGTGCCATCAGAGGACAGGGGGTTTCTGGAAACACCATATATTTT.

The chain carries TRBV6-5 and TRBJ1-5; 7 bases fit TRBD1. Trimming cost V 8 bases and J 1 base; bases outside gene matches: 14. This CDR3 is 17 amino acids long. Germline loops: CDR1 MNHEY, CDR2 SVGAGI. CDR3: CASALSTGSLSNQPQHF. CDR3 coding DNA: TGTGCCAGCGCCCTCTCGACAGGGAGCTTAAGCAATCAGCCCCAGCATTTT.

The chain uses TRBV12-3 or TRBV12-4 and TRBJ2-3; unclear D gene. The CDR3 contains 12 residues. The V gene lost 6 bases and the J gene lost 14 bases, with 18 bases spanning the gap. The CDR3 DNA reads TGTGCCAGCAGCCCGACCTCCTTACAACCGTATTTT. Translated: CASSPTSLQPYF.